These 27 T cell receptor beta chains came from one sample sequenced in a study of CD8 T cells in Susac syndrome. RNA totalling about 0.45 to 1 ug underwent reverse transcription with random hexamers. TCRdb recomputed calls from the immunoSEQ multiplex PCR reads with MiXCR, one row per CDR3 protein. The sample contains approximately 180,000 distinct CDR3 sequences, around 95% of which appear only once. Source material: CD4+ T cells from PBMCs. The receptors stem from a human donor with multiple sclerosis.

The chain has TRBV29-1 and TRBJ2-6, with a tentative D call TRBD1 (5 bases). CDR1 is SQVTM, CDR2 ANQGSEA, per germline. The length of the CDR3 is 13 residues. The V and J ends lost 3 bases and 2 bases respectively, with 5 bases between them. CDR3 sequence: CSVEGPGANVLTF. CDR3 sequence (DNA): TGCAGCGTTGAGGGGCCTGGGGCCAACGTCCTGACTTTC.

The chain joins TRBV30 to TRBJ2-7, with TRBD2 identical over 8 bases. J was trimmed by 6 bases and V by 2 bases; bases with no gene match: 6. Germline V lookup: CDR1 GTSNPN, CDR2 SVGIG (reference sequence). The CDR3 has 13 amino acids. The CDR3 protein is CAWSSGLEGEQYF. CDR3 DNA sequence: TGTGCCTGGAGTTCGGGACTAGAGGGCGAGCAGTACTTC.

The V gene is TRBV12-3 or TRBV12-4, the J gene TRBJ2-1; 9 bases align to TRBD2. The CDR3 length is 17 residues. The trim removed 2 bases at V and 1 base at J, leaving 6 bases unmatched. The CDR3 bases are TGTGCCAGCAGTTTACGCGGGGGGGCAGGGTCCTACAATGAGCAGTTCTTC. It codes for CASSLRGGAGSYNEQFF.

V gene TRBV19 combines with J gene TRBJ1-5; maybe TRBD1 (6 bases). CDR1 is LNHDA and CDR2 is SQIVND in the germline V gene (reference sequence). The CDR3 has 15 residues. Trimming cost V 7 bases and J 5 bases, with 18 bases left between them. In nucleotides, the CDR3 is TGTGCCAGTATAAGTTCGCGGCAGGGGCATCAGCCCCAGCATTTT. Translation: CASISSRQGHQPQHF. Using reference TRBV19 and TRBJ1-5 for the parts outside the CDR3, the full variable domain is DGGITQSPKYLFRKEGQNVTLSCEQNLNHDAMYWYRQDPGQGLRLIYYSQIVNDFQKGDIAEGYSVSREKKESFPLTVTSAQKNPTAFYLCASISSRQGHQPQHFGDGTRLSIL.

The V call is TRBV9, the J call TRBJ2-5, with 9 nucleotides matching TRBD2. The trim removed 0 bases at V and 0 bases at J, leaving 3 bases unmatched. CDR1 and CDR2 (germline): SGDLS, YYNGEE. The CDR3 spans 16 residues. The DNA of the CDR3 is TGTGCCAGCAGCGTAGGGCTAGCGGGGTACCAAGAGACCCAGTACTTC. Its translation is CASSVGLAGYQETQYF.

CDR3 in amino acids: CASSQVSGRLFF. Here the CDR3 DNA reads TGTGCCAGCAGCCAAGTTTCAGGGCGACTGTTTTTT. This rearrangement joins TRBV3-1 to TRBJ1-4; D possibly corresponds to TRBD1 (5 bases). V gave up 1 base and J gave up 13 bases, with 10 bases separating them. There are 12 residues in the CDR3. Germline CDR1 LGHDT, CDR2 YNNKEL (reference sequence).

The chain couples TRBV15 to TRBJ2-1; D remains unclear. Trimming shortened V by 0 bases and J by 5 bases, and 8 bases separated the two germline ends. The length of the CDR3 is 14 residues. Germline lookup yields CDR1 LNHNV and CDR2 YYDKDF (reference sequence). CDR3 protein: CATSREAYNNEQFF. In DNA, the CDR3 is TGTGCCACCAGCAGAGAGGCCTACAACAATGAGCAGTTCTTC.

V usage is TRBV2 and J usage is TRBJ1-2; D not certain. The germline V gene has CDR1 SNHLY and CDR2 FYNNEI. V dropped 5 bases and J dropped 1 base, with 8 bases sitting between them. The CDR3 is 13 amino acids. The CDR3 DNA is TGTGCCAGCAGTAGGAAGCTTAACTATGGCTACACCTTC. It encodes CASSRKLNYGYTF.

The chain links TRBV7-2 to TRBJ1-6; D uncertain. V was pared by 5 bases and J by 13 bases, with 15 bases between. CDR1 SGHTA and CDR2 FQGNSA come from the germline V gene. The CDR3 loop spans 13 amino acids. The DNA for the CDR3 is TGTGCCAGCAGCCCGACGGGAGTCGCGCCCCTCCACTTT. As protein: CASSPTGVAPLHF.

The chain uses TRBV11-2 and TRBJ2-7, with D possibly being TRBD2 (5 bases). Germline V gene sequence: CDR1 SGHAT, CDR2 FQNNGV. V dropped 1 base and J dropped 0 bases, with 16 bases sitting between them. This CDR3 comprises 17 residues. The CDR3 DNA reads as TGTGCCAGCAGCTTAGGCCTTTGGGGAGCCCCCTCCTACGAGCAGTACTTC. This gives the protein CASSLGLWGAPSYEQYF.

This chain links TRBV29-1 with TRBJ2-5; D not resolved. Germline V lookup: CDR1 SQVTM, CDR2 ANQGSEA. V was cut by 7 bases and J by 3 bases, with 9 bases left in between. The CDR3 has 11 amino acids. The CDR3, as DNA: TGCAGCGCTGGAACTAAAGAGACCCAGTACTTC. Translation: CSAGTKETQYF.

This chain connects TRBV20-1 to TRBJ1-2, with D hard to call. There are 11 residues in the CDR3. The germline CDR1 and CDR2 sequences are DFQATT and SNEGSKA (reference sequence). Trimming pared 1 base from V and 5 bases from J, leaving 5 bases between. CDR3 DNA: TGCAGTGCTAGAGCTGAGTATGGCTACACCTTC. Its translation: CSARAEYGYTF.

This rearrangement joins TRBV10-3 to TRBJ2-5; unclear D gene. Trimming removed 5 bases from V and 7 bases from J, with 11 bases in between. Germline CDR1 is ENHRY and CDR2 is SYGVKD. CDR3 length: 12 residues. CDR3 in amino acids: CAISPSLATQYF. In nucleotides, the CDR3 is TGTGCCATCAGTCCCTCCCTCGCGACCCAGTACTTC.

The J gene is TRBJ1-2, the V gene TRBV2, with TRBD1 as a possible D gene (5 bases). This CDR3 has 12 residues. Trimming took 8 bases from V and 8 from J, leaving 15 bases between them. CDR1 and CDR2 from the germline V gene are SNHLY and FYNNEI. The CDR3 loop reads CASFDQGGGYTF. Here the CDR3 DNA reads TGTGCCAGCTTTGATCAGGGCGGCGGCTACACCTTC.

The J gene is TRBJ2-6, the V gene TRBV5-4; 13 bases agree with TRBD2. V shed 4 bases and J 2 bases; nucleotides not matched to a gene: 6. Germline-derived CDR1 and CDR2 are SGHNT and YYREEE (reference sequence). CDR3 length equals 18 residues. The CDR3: CASSRVLAGGPGANVLTF. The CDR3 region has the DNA TGTGCCAGCAGCCGGGTACTAGCGGGGGGGCCTGGGGCCAACGTCCTGACTTTC. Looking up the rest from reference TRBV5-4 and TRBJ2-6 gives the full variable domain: ETGVTQSPTHLIKTRGQQVTLRCSSQSGHNTVSWYQQALGQGPQFIFQYYREEENGRGNFPPRFSGLQFPNYSSELNVNALELDDSALYLCASSRVLAGGPGANVLTFGAGSRLTVL.

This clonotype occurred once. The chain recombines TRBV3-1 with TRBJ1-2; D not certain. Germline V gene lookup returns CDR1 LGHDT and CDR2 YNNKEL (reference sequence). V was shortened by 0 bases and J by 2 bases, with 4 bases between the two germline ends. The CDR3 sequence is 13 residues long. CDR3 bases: TGTGCCAGCAGCCAAGATGAAAACTATGGCTACACCTTC. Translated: CASSQDENYGYTF.

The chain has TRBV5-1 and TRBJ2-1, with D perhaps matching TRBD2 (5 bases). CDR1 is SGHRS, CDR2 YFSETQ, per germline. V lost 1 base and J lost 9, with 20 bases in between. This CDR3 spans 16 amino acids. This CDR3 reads CASSLSPGGYLGEQFF. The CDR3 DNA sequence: TGCGCCAGCAGCTTGAGTCCAGGAGGATACCTCGGTGAGCAGTTCTTC.

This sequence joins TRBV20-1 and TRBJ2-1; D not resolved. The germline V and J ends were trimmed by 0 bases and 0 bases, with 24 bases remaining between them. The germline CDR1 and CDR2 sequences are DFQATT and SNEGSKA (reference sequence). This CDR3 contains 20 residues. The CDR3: CSARDYRLTTPRASYNEQFF. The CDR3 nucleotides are TGCAGTGCTAGAGATTATCGATTAACGACCCCCCGCGCCTCCTACAATGAGCAGTTCTTC.

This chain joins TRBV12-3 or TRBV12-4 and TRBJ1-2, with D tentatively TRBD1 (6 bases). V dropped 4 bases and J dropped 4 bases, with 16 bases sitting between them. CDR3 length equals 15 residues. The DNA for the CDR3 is TGTGCCAGCAGTTGGACCTCGGGGGGGCCCTATGGCTACACCTTC. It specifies CASSWTSGGPYGYTF.

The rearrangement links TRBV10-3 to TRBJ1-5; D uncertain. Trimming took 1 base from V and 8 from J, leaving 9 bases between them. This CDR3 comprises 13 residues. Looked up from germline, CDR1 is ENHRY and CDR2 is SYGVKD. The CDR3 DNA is TGTGCCATCAGTGAGTTAGCGGGAGAGCCCCAGCATTTT. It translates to CAISELAGEPQHF.

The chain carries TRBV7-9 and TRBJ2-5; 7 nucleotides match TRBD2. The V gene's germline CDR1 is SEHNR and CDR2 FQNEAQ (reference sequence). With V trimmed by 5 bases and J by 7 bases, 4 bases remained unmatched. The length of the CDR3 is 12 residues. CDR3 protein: CASSPGGGTQYF. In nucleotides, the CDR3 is TGTGCCAGCAGCCCCGGCGGGGGGACCCAGTACTTC. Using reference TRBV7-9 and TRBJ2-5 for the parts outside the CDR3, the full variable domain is DTGVSQNPRHKITKRGQNVTFRCDPISEHNRLYWYRQTLGQGPEFLTYFQNEAQLEKSRLLSDRFSAERPKGSFSTLEIQRTEQGDSAMYLCASSPGGGTQYFGPGTRLLVL.

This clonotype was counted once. CDR3 in amino acids: CAWKRDRTYEQYF. In DNA, the CDR3 is TGTGCCTGGAAGCGGGACAGAACCTACGAGCAGTACTTC. The gene calls are TRBV30 and TRBJ2-7; either TRBD1 or TRBD2 may supply D (7 bases each). CDR1 GTSNPN and CDR2 SVGIG come from the germline V gene (reference sequence). CDR3 length: 13 amino acids. V dropped 4 bases and J dropped 2 bases, with 12 bases sitting between them.

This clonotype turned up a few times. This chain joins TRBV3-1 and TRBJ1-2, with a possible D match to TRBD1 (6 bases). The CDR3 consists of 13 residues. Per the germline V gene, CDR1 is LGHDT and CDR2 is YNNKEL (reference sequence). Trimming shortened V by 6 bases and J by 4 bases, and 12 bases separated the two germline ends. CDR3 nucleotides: TGTGCCAGCAGTCCCGACAGGAGCTATGGCTACACCTTC. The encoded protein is CASSPDRSYGYTF.

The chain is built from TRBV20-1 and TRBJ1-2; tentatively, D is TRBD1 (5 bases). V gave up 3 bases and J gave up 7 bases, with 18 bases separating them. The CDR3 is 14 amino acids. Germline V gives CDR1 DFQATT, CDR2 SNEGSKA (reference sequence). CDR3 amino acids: CSASNPVQGAGYTF. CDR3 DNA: TGCAGTGCTAGTAACCCGGTCCAGGGAGCTGGCTACACCTTC.

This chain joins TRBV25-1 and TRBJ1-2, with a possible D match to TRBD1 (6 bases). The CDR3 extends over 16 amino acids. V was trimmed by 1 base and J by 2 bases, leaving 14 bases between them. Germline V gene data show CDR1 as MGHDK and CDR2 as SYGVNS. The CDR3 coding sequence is TGTGCCAGCAGTGAATGGCAGGGGCTGGGGAACTATGGCTACACCTTC. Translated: CASSEWQGLGNYGYTF.

The CDR3 coding sequence is TGCAGTGCCGGACTCGGGCAGTACGAGCAGTACTTC. Translation: CSAGLGQYEQYF. V and J are TRBV20-1 and TRBJ2-7, with D possibly matching TRBD2 (5 bases). This CDR3 region has 12 residues. CDR1 and CDR2 (germline): DFQATT, SNEGSKA (reference sequence). Trimming stripped 6 bases from V and 4 bases from J, with 13 bases between.

CDR3 residues: CSVLRENTEAFF. The CDR3 nucleotides are TGCAGCGTTCTCAGGGAAAACACTGAAGCTTTCTTT. This chain connects TRBV29-1 to TRBJ1-1; possibly TRBD1 for D (5 bases). The CDR3 has 12 residues. Germline assignment: CDR1 SQVTM and CDR2 ANQGSEA. V lost 5 bases and J lost 2, with 9 bases in between.